The 17 T cell receptor beta chains below were found in one sample sequenced in a study of blood T cell repertoires in COVID-19. TCRdb's copy holds only in-frame clones and misses some; the assay was immunoSEQ multiplex PCR. The sample has hundreds of thousands of clones, about 90% seen once; the top ten hold less than 3.5%. The source material was peripheral blood. These receptors were taken from a woman aged 18-35 years who had recovered from COVID-19.

The genes are TRBV11-3 and TRBJ2-1, with D perhaps TRBD1 (5 bases). The CDR3 has 15 amino acids. The germline gives CDR1 SGHNT, CDR2 YENEEA. The ends were cut back, 0 bases at V and 5 bases at J, with 11 bases in the middle. In DNA, the CDR3 is TGTGCCAGCAGCTTAGATTTCAGGGCAAACAATGAGCAGTTCTTC. Its translation: CASSLDFRANNEQFF.

As DNA, the CDR3 is TGTGCCAGCAGCAAAGAGAGCCCAGGGCCGAGCTCCTACGAGCAGTACGTC. It translates to CASSKESPGPSSYEQYV. The chain combines TRBV21-1 with TRBJ2-7; TRBD1 reflects the table's D call only, with no check against the DNA. TRBV21-1 is a pseudogene. The CDR3 contains 17 residues.

The chain uses TRBV5-1 and TRBJ2-2; D is ambiguous. CDR1 SGHRS and CDR2 YFSETQ come from the germline V gene. The CDR3 length is 13 residues. The V and J ends lost 4 bases and 0 bases respectively, with 4 bases between them. CDR3 loop: CASSSANTGELFF. CDR3 in DNA: TGCGCCAGCAGCAGCGCGAACACCGGGGAGCTGTTTTTT.

This sequence joins TRBV27 and TRBJ1-1; a weak D match, TRBD1 (5 bases). Per germline, CDR1 MNHEY and CDR2 SMNVEV (reference sequence). Trimming cost V 6 bases and J 5 bases, with 19 bases left between them. The length of the CDR3 is 15 residues. CDR3 in amino acids: CASRISGVVRTEAFF. The CDR3 coding sequence is TGTGCCAGCAGAATTTCGGGGGTGGTAAGGACTGAAGCTTTCTTT.

This clone was picked up one time. This chain connects TRBV6-2 or TRBV6-3 to TRBJ1-1; 8 nucleotides align to TRBD1. Trimming at V came to 0 bases and at J to 7 bases, leaving 7 bases not matched to a gene. The CDR3 is made up of 15 amino acids. Per the germline V gene, CDR1 is MNHEY and CDR2 is SVGEGT. The CDR3 bases are TGTGCCAGCAGTTACTCTGGACAGGGCCGGGGTGAAGCTTTCTTT. Protein product: CASSYSGQGRGEAFF.

This rearrangement joins TRBV9 to TRBJ2-5; no definite D call. CDR3 size: 14 residues. Germline V gives CDR1 SGDLS, CDR2 YYNGEE. V lost 0 bases, J lost 4 bases, and 10 bases lay in between. The chain's CDR3 is CASSVGVPGETQYF. CDR3 nucleotide sequence: TGTGCCAGCAGCGTAGGGGTCCCGGGAGAGACCCAGTACTTC.

The genes are TRBV7-9 and TRBJ2-7, with TRBD1 identical over 11 bases. After removal of 1 base from V and 3 bases from J, the junction contained 2 bases not matched to a gene. This CDR3 comprises 15 residues. Germline V gene sequence: CDR1 SEHNR, CDR2 FQNEAQ (reference sequence). The CDR3 bases are TGTGCCAGCAGCTTAGGGGACAGGGGGAGCTACGAGCAGTACGTC. Protein product: CASSLGDRGSYEQYV.

The chain uses TRBV6-6 and TRBJ2-7; 7 bases are a match to TRBD2. The germline V gene encodes CDR1 MNHNY and CDR2 SVGAGI (reference sequence). The CDR3 is 13 amino acids. Trimming took 2 bases from V and 7 from J; bases not matched to a gene: 5. This CDR3 is CASSYVGGREQYV. The CDR3 DNA reads as TGTGCCAGCAGTTACGTGGGAGGGAGGGAGCAGTACGTC.

The chain is built from TRBV15 and TRBJ1-5, with TRBD1 matching 9 bases. The CDR3 covers 19 residues. The germline V gene encodes CDR1 LNHNV and CDR2 YYDKDF (reference sequence). The junction had 11 bases not matched to a gene; V was cut back by 0 bases and J by 2 bases. The CDR3 sequence: CATSRDRRGQGKGNQPQHF. The CDR3 region has the DNA TGTGCCACCAGCAGAGATCGTAGGGGACAGGGAAAAGGCAATCAGCCCCAGCATTTT.

This clone was recorded a few times. The chain joins TRBV7-8 to TRBJ1-1; D perhaps matches TRBD1 (6 bases). There are 15 residues in the CDR3. With 4 bases removed from V and 0 bases from J, the gap between germline ends came to 12 bases. Germline V lookup: CDR1 SGHVS, CDR2 FQNEAQ. CDR3 protein: CASSSWTVMNTEAFF. Written as DNA, the CDR3 is TGTGCCAGCAGCTCTTGGACAGTCATGAACACTGAAGCTTTCTTT.

The chain recombines TRBV7-9 with TRBJ2-5; D is ambiguous. Looked up from germline, CDR1 is SEHNR and CDR2 is FQNEAQ (reference sequence). Trimming took 5 bases from V and 3 from J, leaving 7 bases between them. The CDR3 has 12 residues. The CDR3 sequence is CASSRYKETQYF. The CDR3, as DNA: TGTGCCAGCAGCCGCTATAAAGAGACCCAGTACTTC.

The rearrangement uses TRBV4-3 and TRBJ2-1, with TRBD2 matching 8 bases. V was pared by 0 bases and J by 6 bases, with 10 bases of the junction left unmatched. Germline CDR1 is LGHNA and CDR2 is YSLEER. This CDR3 is built from 17 residues. The CDR3 coding sequence is TGCGCCAGCAGCCAAGAACCGAGCGGGAGTAGCAGCAATGAGCAGTTCTTC. It specifies CASSQEPSGSSSNEQFF.

This chain uses TRBV5-6 with TRBJ1-5, with D tentatively TRBD1 (5 bases). The CDR3 extends over 13 amino acids. CDR1 is SGHDT and CDR2 is YYEEEE in the germline V gene. V was clipped by 1 base and J by 6 bases, with 8 bases between them. The CDR3 sequence: CASSLSGFQPQHF. CDR3 nucleotides: TGTGCCAGCAGCTTGTCAGGGTTTCAGCCCCAGCATTTT.

The gene calls are TRBV29-1 and TRBJ2-1; 7 bases fit TRBD2. Germline lookup yields CDR1 SQVTM and CDR2 ANQGSEA. This CDR3 comprises 14 residues. J gave up 0 bases and V 3 bases, and 2 bases lay outside the gene matches. The CDR3 bases are TGCAGCGTTGACCGCGGGAGCTCCTACAATGAGCAGTTCTTC. Protein product: CSVDRGSSYNEQFF.

This chain uses TRBV19 with TRBJ2-2, with 9 bases aligning to TRBD1. V gave up 3 bases and J gave up 1 base; unmatched junction bases: 6. The germline V gene encodes CDR1 LNHDA and CDR2 SQIVND (reference sequence). This CDR3 comprises 17 residues. The CDR3 reads CASSILQGQGNTGELFF. The CDR3 DNA reads as TGTGCCAGTAGTATTCTGCAGGGACAGGGGAACACCGGGGAGCTGTTTTTT.

This clone was detected once. The rearrangement links TRBV6-2 or TRBV6-3 to TRBJ2-1; 8 nucleotides match TRBD2. The CDR3 consists of 15 residues. Germline lookup yields CDR1 MNHEY and CDR2 SVGEGT. V dropped 5 bases and J dropped 9; count of bases not matched to a gene: 12. The CDR3 spells CASSHRTSPRSEQFF. DNA of the CDR3: TGTGCCAGCAGTCACCGGACTAGCCCGCGGAGTGAGCAGTTCTTC.

This rearrangement joins TRBV9 to TRBJ2-3; D remains ambiguous. The CDR3 covers 13 residues. Germline CDR1 reads SGDLS; CDR2 reads YYNGEE. The ends were cut back, 4 bases at V and 4 bases at J, with 10 bases in the middle. The DNA for the CDR3 is TGTGCCAGCAGCCCCCTAGGAGCAGATACGCAGTATTTT. Amino acids: CASSPLGADTQYF. Looking up the rest from reference TRBV9 and TRBJ2-3 gives the full variable domain: DSGVTQTPKHLITATGQRVTLRCSPRSGDLSVYWYQQSLDQGLQFLIQYYNGEERAKGNILERFSAQQFPDLHSELNLSSLELGDSALYFCASSPLGADTQYFGPGTRLTVL.